The 25 T cell receptor beta chains below were found in one sample sequenced in a study of early T cells in non-severe SARS-CoV-2 infection. TCRdb re-called the 5' RACE reads through MiXCR, storing one row per CDR3 protein. The sample lists about 98,000 distinct CDR3 sequences; approximately 11% were seen once. The source material was whole blood. The origin of the receptors is an adult who was a healthcare worker with PCR-confirmed SARS-CoV-2 infection or an uninfected control (not recorded which).

This clonotype was counted between two and nine times. The rearrangement uses TRBV29-1 and TRBJ2-5; D remains ambiguous. Germline V gene data show CDR1 as SQVTM and CDR2 as ANQGSEA. V lost 0 bases, J lost 2 bases, and 10 bases lay in between. This CDR3 contains 14 residues. CDR3 protein: CSVEELTQQETQYF. The CDR3 DNA reads TGCAGCGTTGAAGAATTGACGCAGCAAGAGACCCAGTACTTC.

This clonotype appeared many times. CDR3 protein: CASSVGGPVPSYEQYF. CDR3 in DNA: TGTGCCAGCAGCGTAGGAGGCCCCGTCCCCTCTTACGAGCAGTACTTC. This chain uses TRBV9 with TRBJ2-7, with D hard to call. Trimming cost V 0 bases and J 4 bases, with 17 bases left between them. The CDR3 has 16 amino acids. Germline V CDR1 and CDR2: SGDLS, YYNGEE.

A few counts support this clonotype. This rearrangement joins TRBV5-4 to TRBJ1-5; D is ambiguous. The CDR3 is 13 residues long. Germline V lookup: CDR1 SGHNT, CDR2 YYREEE (reference sequence). Trimming removed 2 bases at V and 4 bases at J, with 7 bases between. The CDR3 spells CASSFGRNQPQHF. The CDR3 DNA reads TGTGCCAGCAGCTTTGGCCGGAATCAGCCCCAGCATTTT.

This clonotype was counted many times. The chain is built from TRBV11-2 and TRBJ2-1; 11 nucleotides match TRBD2. Germline CDR1 reads SGHAT; CDR2 reads FQNNGV. There are 17 residues in the CDR3. The V segment lost 5 bases and the J segment 8 bases; nucleotides outside the gene matches: 14. CDR3 loop: CASSPGAGLAVTDEQFF. The CDR3 DNA reads as TGTGCCAGCAGCCCCGGGGCGGGACTAGCGGTTACGGATGAGCAGTTCTTC.

This clonotype was seen ten or more times. The chain has TRBV5-8 and TRBJ1-4; D possibly corresponds to TRBD1 (6 bases). There are 13 residues in the CDR3. Trimming stripped 4 bases from V and 5 bases from J, with 9 bases between. CDR1 and CDR2 (germline): SGHTS, YDEGEE. The CDR3 protein is CASSGGLNEKLFF. The DNA for the CDR3 is TGTGCCAGCAGCGGGGGGCTAAATGAAAAACTGTTTTTT.

V gene TRBV10-2 combines with J gene TRBJ1-1; D ambiguous. V lost 2 bases and J lost 1, with 8 bases in between. The CDR3 extends over 14 amino acids. Looked up from germline, CDR1 is WSHSY and CDR2 is SAAADI. The CDR3 DNA reads TGCGCCAGCAGTGAGAGCTGGCAGAACACTGAAGCTTTCTTT. It yields the protein CASSESWQNTEAFF.

The chain carries TRBV19 and TRBJ2-7; possible D gene TRBD1, 5 bases. Trimming stripped 10 bases from V and 4 bases from J, with 20 bases between. CDR1 is LNHDA and CDR2 is SQIVND in the germline V gene (reference sequence). The CDR3 is 14 amino acids. In nucleotides, the CDR3 is TGTGCCACCGCTCTAGGGGCGATCGGGTACGAGCAGTACTTC. Translated: CATALGAIGYEQYF.

This clonotype was detected only a few times. The V gene is TRBV28, the J gene TRBJ2-3; D not resolved. CDR3 length: 13 residues. V was trimmed by 6 bases and J by 1 base, leaving 8 bases between them. Looked up from germline, CDR1 is MDHEN and CDR2 is SYDVKM. CDR3 sequence reads: CASSGLGTDTQYF. DNA for the CDR3: TGTGCCAGCAGCGGTTTGGGCACAGATACGCAGTATTTT. Complete variable domain (other parts from reference TRBV28 and TRBJ2-3): DVKVTQSSRYLVKRTGEKVFLECVQDMDHENMFWYRQDPGLGLRLIYFSYDVKMKEKGDIPEGYSVSREKKERFSLILESASTNQTSMYLCASSGLGTDTQYFGPGTRLTVL.

V usage is TRBV2 and J usage is TRBJ2-1; the D gene is possibly TRBD1 (5 bases). The CDR3 extends over 13 amino acids. V was shortened by 5 bases and J by 3 bases, with 8 bases between the two germline ends. CDR1 SNHLY and CDR2 FYNNEI come from the germline V gene. The CDR3: CASSPGNYNEQFF. For the CDR3, the DNA is TGTGCCAGCAGTCCAGGGAACTACAATGAGCAGTTCTTC.

This clonotype was seen a handful of times. V and J are TRBV2 and TRBJ2-7; 8 nucleotides align to TRBD2. The CDR3 contains 14 residues. Looked up from germline, CDR1 is SNHLY and CDR2 is FYNNEI. The ends lost 1 base at V and 6 bases at J; junction bases unmatched: 5. In DNA form, the CDR3 reads TGTGCCAGCAGTGAAGTAGCGGGAAGTTTCGAGCAGTACTTC. It yields the protein CASSEVAGSFEQYF.

The chain links TRBV29-1 to TRBJ2-5; the D gene is possibly TRBD1 (6 bases). The CDR3 consists of 14 residues. CDR1 and CDR2 (germline): SQVTM, ANQGSEA. The ends were cut back, 3 bases at V and 0 bases at J, with 11 bases in the middle. The CDR3 region is CSVDAGADQETQYF. In DNA form, the CDR3 reads TGCAGCGTTGACGCAGGGGCAGACCAAGAGACCCAGTACTTC.

The chain is built from TRBV28 and TRBJ1-1; 8 nucleotides align to TRBD1. Germline CDR1 and CDR2: MDHEN and SYDVKM. This CDR3 comprises 13 residues. V trimming: 6 bases; J trimming: 6 bases; junction bases outside the gene matches: 6. The CDR3 protein is CASRSQGAAEAFF. In nucleotides, the CDR3 is TGTGCCAGCAGATCTCAGGGGGCTGCTGAAGCTTTCTTT.

The table lists this clonotype with many counts. The chain employs TRBV28 and TRBJ2-2, with TRBD1 identical over 9 bases. This CDR3 has 16 amino acids. J lost 4 bases, V lost 5 bases, and 8 bases had no gene match. The V gene's germline CDR1 is MDHEN and CDR2 SYDVKM. Here the CDR3 reads CASSAPGTGLTGELFF. As DNA, the CDR3 is TGTGCCAGCAGTGCACCCGGGACAGGGCTCACCGGGGAGCTGTTTTTT.

This clonotype was counted a few times. The J gene is TRBJ2-1, the V gene TRBV29-1; D uncertain. V was shortened by 3 bases and J by 10 bases, with 7 bases between the two germline ends. This CDR3 comprises 10 residues. Germline V gene sequence: CDR1 SQVTM, CDR2 ANQGSEA. The CDR3 DNA is TGCAGCGTTGATGCTGGAGAGCAGTTCTTC. Its translation is CSVDAGEQFF.

The sample holds many counts of this clonotype. The chain uses TRBV20-1 and TRBJ2-2, with D perhaps TRBD1 (6 bases). V was clipped by 6 bases and J by 4 bases, with 15 bases between them. The V gene's germline CDR1 is DFQATT and CDR2 SNEGSKA (reference sequence). The CDR3 contains 14 residues. The CDR3 region is CSALIDRLTGELFF. As DNA, the CDR3 is TGCAGTGCCCTGATAGACAGGCTCACCGGGGAGCTGTTTTTT.

This clonotype has ten or more counts. The chain has TRBV2 and TRBJ2-1; D not certain. Germline V gene sequence: CDR1 SNHLY, CDR2 FYNNEI. The CDR3 length is 14 residues. V was cut by 7 bases and J by 0 bases, with 10 bases left in between. DNA of the CDR3: TGTGCCAGCACTCGGATGAGCTCCTACAATGAGCAGTTCTTC. Protein: CASTRMSSYNEQFF.

This clonotype came up a few times. The CDR3 loop is CASSLSTSLNEQFF. In DNA, the CDR3 is TGCGCCAGCAGCTTGTCGACAAGCCTCAATGAGCAGTTCTTC. The chain employs TRBV5-1 and TRBJ2-1; D remains ambiguous. The ends were cut back, 1 base at V and 6 bases at J, with 11 bases in the middle. This CDR3 has 14 amino acids. Germline CDR1 is SGHRS and CDR2 is YFSETQ. The full variable domain, completed using reference TRBV5-1 and TRBJ2-1, is KAGVTQTPRYLIKTRGQQVTLSCSPISGHRSVSWYQQTPGQGLQFLFEYFSETQRNKGNFPGRFSGRQFSNSRSEMNVSTLELGDSALYLCASSLSTSLNEQFFGPGTRLTVL.

The J gene is TRBJ2-7, the V gene TRBV6-6; no definite D call. V lost 4 bases and J lost 2, with 15 bases in between. The CDR3 totals 15 residues. Germline CDR1 reads MNHNY; CDR2 reads SVGAGI (reference sequence). In DNA form, the CDR3 reads TGTGCCAGCAGTTTCAACACGGGCGAGGCCTACGAGCAGTACTTC. It codes for CASSFNTGEAYEQYF.

The sample holds many counts of this clonotype. V gene TRBV20-1 combines with J gene TRBJ2-5; the match to TRBD1 covers 8 bases. Germline CDR1 reads DFQATT; CDR2 reads SNEGSKA (reference sequence). Unmatched junction bases numbered 9, after V lost 6 bases and J lost 6 bases. CDR3 length: 13 amino acids. The CDR3 reads CSAATGAGKTQYF. CDR3 DNA sequence: TGCAGTGCCGCGACAGGGGCAGGAAAGACCCAGTACTTC.

The rearrangement joins TRBV5-4 to TRBJ2-5, with D maybe TRBD1 (6 bases). The germline V gene has CDR1 SGHNT and CDR2 YYREEE (reference sequence). V lost 1 base to trimming and J lost 4 bases, with 11 bases between them. CDR3 size: 14 residues. For the CDR3, the DNA is TGTGCCAGCAGCTTGAAAGGGGGAGCAGAGACCCAGTACTTC. It codes for CASSLKGGAETQYF.

This chain uses TRBV20-1 with TRBJ2-3, with 8 bases that match TRBD2. CDR1 DFQATT and CDR2 SNEGSKA come from the germline V gene (reference sequence). The CDR3 contains 15 residues. The CDR3 region has the DNA TGCAGCACCCGCGGCGCGGGGGGTAGCACAGATACGCAGTATTTT. This codes for CSTRGAGGSTDTQYF.

This clonotype was recorded a few times. CDR3 sequence: CASSWGADQETQYF. Here the CDR3 DNA reads TGTGCCAGCAGCTGGGGAGCGGACCAAGAGACCCAGTACTTC. The chain carries TRBV7-3 and TRBJ2-5, with D perhaps matching TRBD2 (5 bases). This CDR3 comprises 14 residues. Germline CDR1 reads SGHTA; CDR2 reads FQGTGA. With 4 bases removed from V and 0 bases from J, the gap between germline ends came to 9 bases.

This clonotype was counted a few times. The chain links TRBV2 to TRBJ2-5; D gene unclear. The germline gives CDR1 SNHLY, CDR2 FYNNEI. Trimming stripped 8 bases from V and 4 bases from J, with 20 bases between. The CDR3 consists of 15 residues. Here the CDR3 reads CASRGSTLGGETQYF. The DNA of the CDR3 is TGTGCCAGCCGCGGTAGTACATTAGGCGGAGAGACCCAGTACTTC.

V is TRBV27 and J is TRBJ1-2; D is uncertain. Per the germline V gene, CDR1 is MNHEY and CDR2 is SMNVEV (reference sequence). The V gene lost 3 bases and the J gene lost 6 bases, with 14 bases spanning the gap. The CDR3 is 14 residues long. Here the CDR3 reads CASSFEISSHGYTF. In nucleotides, the CDR3 is TGTGCCAGCAGTTTCGAAATATCAAGTCATGGCTACACCTTC.

This clonotype was found a few times. The chain links TRBV18 to TRBJ1-1; D gene ambiguous. This CDR3 spans 14 amino acids. Trimming removed 3 bases at V and 5 bases at J, with 13 bases between. Germline assignment: CDR1 KGHSH and CDR2 LQKENI. Here the CDR3 reads CASSPIRSGTEAFF. As DNA, the CDR3 is TGTGCCAGCTCACCGATCCGTTCCGGGACTGAAGCTTTCTTT. The variable domain in full, with the rest retrieved from reference TRBV18 and TRBJ1-1, is NAGVMQNPRHLVRRRGQEARLRCSPMKGHSHVYWYRQLPEEGLKFMVYLQKENIIDESGMPKERFSAEFPKEGPSILRIQQVVRGDSAAYFCASSPIRSGTEAFFGQGTRLTVV.